This T cell receptor (beta chain) was sequenced in a study of human T cells and chemical hapten exposure. The wider study: Yields of TCR per sample differed, chiefly owing to small differences in pooled library volume.

The count of this clonotype is one. Library preparation tagged each individual cDNA molecule with a unique molecular identifier. Each CDR3 protein is one row after TCRdb ran MiXCR on the 5' RACE reads. The sample holds 75,000 or so distinct CDR3 sequences; 15% to 20% are singletons and the top ten take 6.5% to 7%. V dropped 4 bases and J dropped 5; count of bases not matched to a gene: 0. Germline V gene lookup returns CDR1 WNHNN and CDR2 SYGVQD (reference sequence). This CDR3 spans 13 amino acids. Total RNA was isolated from whole blood that had not been fractionated. The chain employs TRBV10-1 and TRBJ2-3; TRBD2 aligns across 10 bases. The receptor was derived from a female donor in good health. The CDR3 loop reads CASSGTSGDTQYF. In DNA form, the CDR3 reads TGCGCCAGCAGTGGGACTAGCGGAGATACGCAGTATTTT.